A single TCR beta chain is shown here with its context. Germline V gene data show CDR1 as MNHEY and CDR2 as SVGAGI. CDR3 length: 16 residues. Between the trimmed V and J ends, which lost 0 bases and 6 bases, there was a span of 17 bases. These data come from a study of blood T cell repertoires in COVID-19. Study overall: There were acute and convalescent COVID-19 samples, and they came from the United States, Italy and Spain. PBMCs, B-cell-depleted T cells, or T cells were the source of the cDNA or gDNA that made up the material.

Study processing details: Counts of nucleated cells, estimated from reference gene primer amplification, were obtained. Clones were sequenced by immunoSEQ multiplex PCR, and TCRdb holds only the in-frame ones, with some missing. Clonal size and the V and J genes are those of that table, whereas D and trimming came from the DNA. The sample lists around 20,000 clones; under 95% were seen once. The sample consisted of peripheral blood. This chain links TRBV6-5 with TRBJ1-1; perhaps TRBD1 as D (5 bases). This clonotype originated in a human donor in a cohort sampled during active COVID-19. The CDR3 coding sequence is TGTGCCAGCAGTTACTCGACAAGCCGGGGGATAGCTGAAGCTTTCTTT. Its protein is CASSYSTSRGIAEAFF.